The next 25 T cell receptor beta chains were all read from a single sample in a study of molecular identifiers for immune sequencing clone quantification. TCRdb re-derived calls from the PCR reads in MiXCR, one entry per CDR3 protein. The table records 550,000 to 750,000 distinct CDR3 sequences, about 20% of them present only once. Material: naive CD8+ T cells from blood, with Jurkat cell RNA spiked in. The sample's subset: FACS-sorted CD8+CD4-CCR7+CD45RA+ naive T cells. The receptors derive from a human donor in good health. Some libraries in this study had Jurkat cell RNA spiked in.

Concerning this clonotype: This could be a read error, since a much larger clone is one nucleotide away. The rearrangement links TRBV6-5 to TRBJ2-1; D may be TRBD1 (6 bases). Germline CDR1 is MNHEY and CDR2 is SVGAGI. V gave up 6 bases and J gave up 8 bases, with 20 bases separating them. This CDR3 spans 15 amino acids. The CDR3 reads CASSFRDTWTDEQFF. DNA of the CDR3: TGTGCCAGCAGCTTCAGGGACACCTGGACCGATGAGCAGTTCTTC.

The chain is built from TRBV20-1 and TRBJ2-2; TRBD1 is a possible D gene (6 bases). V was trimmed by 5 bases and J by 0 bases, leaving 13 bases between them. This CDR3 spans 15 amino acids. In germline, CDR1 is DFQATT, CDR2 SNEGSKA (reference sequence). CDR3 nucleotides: TGCAGTGCTGAATGGGGACACTCGAACACCGGGGAGCTGTTTTTT. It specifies CSAEWGHSNTGELFF.

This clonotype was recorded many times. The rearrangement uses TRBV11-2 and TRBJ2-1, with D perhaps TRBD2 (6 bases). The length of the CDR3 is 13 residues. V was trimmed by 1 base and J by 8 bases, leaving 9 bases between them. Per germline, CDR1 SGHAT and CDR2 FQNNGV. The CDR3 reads CASSLVSGDEQFF. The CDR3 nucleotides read TGTGCCAGCAGCTTAGTTTCGGGGGATGAGCAGTTCTTC.

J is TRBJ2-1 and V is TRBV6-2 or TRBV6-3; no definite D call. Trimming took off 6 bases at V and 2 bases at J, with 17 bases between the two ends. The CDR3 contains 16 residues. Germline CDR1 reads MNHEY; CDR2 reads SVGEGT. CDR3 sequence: CASRDLEASTYNEQFF. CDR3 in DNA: TGTGCCAGCAGAGACCTAGAAGCGTCTACCTACAATGAGCAGTTCTTC.

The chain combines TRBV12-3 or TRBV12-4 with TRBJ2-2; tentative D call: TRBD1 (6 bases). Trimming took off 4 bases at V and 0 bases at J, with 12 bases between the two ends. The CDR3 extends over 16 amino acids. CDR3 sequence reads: CASSSWDNSNTGELFF. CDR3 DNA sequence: TGTGCCAGCAGTTCGTGGGACAATTCGAACACCGGGGAGCTGTTTTTT.

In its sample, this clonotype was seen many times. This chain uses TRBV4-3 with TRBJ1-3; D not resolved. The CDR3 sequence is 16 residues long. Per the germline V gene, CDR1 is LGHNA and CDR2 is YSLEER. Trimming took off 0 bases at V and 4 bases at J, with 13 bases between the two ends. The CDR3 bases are TGCGCCAGCAGCCAAGATAACGAGGGAACGGGAAACACCATATATTTT. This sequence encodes CASSQDNEGTGNTIYF.

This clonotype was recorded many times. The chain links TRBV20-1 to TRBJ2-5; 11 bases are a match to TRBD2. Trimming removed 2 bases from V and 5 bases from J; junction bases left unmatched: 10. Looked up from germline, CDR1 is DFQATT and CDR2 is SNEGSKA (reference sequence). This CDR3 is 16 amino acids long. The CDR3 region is CSARPILAGVVETQYF. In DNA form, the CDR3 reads TGCAGTGCTAGACCGATACTAGCGGGAGTGGTGGAGACCCAGTACTTC.

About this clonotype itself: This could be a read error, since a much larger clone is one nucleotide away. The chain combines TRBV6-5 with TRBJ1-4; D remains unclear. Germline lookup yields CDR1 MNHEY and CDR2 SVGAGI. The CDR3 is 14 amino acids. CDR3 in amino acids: CAGSYSPQNEKLFF. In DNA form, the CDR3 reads TGTGCCGGCAGTTACTCCCCCCAGAATGAAAAACTGTTTTTT.

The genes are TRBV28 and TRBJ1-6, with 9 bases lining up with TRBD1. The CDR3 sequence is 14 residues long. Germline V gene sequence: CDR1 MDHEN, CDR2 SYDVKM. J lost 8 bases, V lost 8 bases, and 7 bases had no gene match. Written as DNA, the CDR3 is TGTGCCAGCGGCTACCGGACAGGGGATTCACCCCTCCACTTT. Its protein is CASGYRTGDSPLHF.

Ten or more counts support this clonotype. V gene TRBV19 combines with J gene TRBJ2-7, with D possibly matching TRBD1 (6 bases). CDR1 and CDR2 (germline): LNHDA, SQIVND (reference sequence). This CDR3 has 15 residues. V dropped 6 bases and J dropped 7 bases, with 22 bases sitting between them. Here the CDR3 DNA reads TGTGCCAGTAGCGTTGGAAAACAGGGCGCTAGGGAGCAGTACTTC. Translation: CASSVGKQGAREQYF.

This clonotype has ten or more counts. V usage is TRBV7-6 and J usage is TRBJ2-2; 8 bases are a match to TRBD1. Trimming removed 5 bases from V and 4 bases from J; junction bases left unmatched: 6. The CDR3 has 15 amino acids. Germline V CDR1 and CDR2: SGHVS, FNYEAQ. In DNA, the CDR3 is TGTGCCAGCAGCCCCGGGACAGGCCTCACCGGGGAGCTGTTTTTT. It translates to CASSPGTGLTGELFF.

The CDR3 loop reads CASSDLDREQYF. The DNA for the CDR3 is TGTGCCAGCAGTGACCTTGACAGAGAGCAGTACTTC. The gene calls are TRBV6-2 or TRBV6-3 and TRBJ2-7, with D possibly matching TRBD1 (5 bases). The CDR3 loop spans 12 amino acids. V was trimmed by 5 bases and J by 7 bases, leaving 12 bases between them. Germline CDR1 reads MNHEY; CDR2 reads SVGEGT.

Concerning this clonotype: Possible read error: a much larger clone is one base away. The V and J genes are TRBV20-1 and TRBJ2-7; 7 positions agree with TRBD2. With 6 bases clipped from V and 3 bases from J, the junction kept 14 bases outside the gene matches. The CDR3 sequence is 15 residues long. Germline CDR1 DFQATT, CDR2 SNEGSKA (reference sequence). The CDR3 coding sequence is TGCAGTGCCACCGGACTAGTGGGGGGTTACTACGAGCAGTACTTC. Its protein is CSATGLVGGYYEQYF.

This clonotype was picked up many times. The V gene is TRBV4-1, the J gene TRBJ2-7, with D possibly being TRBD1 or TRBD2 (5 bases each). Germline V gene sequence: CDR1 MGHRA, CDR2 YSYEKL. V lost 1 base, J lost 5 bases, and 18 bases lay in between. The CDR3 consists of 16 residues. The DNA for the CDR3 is TGCGCCAGCAGCCAAGTGGGGCGGGCGGTTGAGGACGAGCAGTACTTC. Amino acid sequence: CASSQVGRAVEDEQYF.

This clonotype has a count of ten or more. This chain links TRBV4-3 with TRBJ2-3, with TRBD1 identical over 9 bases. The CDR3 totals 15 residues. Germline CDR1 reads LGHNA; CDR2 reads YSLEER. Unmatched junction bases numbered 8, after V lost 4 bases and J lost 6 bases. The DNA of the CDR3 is TGCGCCAGCAGCCGCACAGGGGGCGTTATGGATACGCAGTATTTT. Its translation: CASSRTGGVMDTQYF.

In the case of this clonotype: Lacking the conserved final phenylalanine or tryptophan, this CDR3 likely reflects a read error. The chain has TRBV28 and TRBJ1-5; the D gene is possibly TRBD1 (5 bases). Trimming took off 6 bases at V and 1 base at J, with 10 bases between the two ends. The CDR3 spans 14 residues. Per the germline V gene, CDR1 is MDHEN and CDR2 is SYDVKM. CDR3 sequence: CASSLPGSNQPQHL. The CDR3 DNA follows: TGTGCCAGCAGCTTACCAGGGAGCAATCAGCCCCAGCATCTT.

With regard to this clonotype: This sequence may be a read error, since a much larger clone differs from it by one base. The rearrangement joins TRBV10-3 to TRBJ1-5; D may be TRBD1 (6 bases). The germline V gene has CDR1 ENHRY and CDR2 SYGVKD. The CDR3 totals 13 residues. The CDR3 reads CVISGDTNQPQHF. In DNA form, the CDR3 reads TGTGTCATCAGTGGGGACACCAATCAGCCCCAGCATTTT.

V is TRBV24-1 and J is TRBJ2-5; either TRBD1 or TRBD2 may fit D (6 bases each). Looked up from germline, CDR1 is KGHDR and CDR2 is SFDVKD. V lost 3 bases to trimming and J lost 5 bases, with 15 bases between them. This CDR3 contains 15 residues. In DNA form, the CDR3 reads TGTGCCACCAGTGATCCCGGGACTCAGGGGGAGACCCAGTACTTC. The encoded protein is CATSDPGTQGETQYF.

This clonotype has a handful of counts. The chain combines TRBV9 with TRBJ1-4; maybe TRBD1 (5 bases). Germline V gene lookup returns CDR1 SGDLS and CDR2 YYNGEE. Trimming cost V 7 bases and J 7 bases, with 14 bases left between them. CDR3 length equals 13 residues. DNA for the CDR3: TGTGCCAGCGCCGGGGACGAAATTGAAAAACTGTTTTTT. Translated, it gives CASAGDEIEKLFF.

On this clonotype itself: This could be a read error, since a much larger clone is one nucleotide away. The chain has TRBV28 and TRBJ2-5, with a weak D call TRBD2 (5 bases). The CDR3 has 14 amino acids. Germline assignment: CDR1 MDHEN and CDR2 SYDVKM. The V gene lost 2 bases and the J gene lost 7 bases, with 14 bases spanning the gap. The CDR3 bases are TGTGCCAGCAGTTTACCTCTAGCAAAAGGGACCCAGTACTTC. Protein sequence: CASSLPLAKGTQYF.

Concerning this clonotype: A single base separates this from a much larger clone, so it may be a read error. CDR3 loop: CSAAGRHHGETQYF. The DNA of the CDR3 is TGCAGCGCTGCGGGGAGGCATCACGGGGAGACCCAGTACTTC. The J gene is TRBJ2-5, the V gene TRBV29-1; tentatively, D is TRBD2 (6 bases). CDR1 SQVTM and CDR2 ANQGSEA come from the germline V gene. V was shortened by 7 bases and J by 5 bases, with 20 bases between the two germline ends. The CDR3 consists of 14 residues.

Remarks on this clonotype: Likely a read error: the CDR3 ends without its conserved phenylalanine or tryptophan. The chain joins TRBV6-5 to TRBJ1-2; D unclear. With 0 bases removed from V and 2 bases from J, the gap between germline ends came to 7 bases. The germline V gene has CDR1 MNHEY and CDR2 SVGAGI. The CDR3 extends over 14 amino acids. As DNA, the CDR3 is TGTGCCAGCAGTTACTCGAACAGAAACTATGGCTACACCCTC. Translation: CASSYSNRNYGYTL.

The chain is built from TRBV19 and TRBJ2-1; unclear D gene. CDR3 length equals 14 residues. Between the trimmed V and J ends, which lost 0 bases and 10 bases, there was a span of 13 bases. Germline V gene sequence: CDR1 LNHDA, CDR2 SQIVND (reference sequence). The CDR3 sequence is CASSIDTRPSEQFF. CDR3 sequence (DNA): TGTGCCAGTAGTATAGATACCCGGCCAAGCGAGCAGTTCTTC.

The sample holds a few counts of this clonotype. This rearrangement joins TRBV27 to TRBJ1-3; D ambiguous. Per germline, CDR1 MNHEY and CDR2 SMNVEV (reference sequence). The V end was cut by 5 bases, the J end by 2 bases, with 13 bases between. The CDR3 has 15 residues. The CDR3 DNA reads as TGTGCCAGCAGTCCTCAGGTTTTTCCTGGAAACACCATATATTTT. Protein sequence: CASSPQVFPGNTIYF.

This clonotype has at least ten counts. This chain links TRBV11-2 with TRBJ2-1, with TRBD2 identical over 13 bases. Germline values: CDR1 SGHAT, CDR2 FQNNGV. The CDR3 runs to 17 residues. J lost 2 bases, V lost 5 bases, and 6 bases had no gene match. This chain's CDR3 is CASSLGLAGEAYNEQFF. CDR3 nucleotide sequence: TGTGCCAGCAGCCTAGGACTAGCGGGAGAGGCCTACAATGAGCAGTTCTTC.